This T cell receptor (beta chain) was found in a study of blood T cell repertoires in COVID-19. Background on the study: T cells, B-cell-depleted T cells, or PBMCs provided the cDNA or gDNA that served as material.

Germline V CDR1 and CDR2: SGDLS, YYNGEE. Trimming removed 4 bases at V and 5 bases at J, with 18 bases between. This CDR3 has 15 amino acids. Libraries were prepared by immunoSEQ multiplex PCR; TCRdb keeps only in-frame clonotypes and omits some of them. Of tens of thousands of clones listed, 80% to 90% are singletons. This receptor was identified in a woman of 80 years or more with active COVID-19. The chain couples TRBV9 to TRBJ2-5; possible D gene TRBD2, 6 bases. Sequenced input: peripheral blood. CDR3 sequence reads: CASSRDPGEGETQYF. In nucleotides, the CDR3 is TGTGCCAGCAGCAGAGACCCGGGAGAGGGGGAGACCCAGTACTTC.